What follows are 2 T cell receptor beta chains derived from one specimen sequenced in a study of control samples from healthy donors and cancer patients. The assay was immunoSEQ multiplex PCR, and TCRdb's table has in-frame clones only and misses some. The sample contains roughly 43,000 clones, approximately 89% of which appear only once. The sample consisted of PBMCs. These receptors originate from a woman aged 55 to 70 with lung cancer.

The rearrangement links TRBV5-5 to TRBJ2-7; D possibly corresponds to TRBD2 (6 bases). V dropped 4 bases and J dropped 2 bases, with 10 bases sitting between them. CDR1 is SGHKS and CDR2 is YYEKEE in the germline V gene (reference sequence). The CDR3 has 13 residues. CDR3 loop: CASSLDYAYEQYF. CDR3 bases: TGTGCCAGCAGCCTGGACTATGCCTACGAGCAGTACTTC.

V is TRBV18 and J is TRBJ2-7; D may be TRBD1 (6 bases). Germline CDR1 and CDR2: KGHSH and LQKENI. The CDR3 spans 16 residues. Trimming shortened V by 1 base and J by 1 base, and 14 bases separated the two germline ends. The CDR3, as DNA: TGTGCCAGCTCACCACTTCCCGGGACAACTTCCTACGAGCAGTACTTC. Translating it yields CASSPLPGTTSYEQYF. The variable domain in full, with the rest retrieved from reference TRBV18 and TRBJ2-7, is NAGVMQNPRHLVRRRGQEARLRCSPMKGHSHVYWYRQLPEEGLKFMVYLQKENIIDESGMPKERFSAEFPKEGPSILRIQQVVRGDSAAYFCASSPLPGTTSYEQYFGPGTRLTVT.